This entry lists 6 T cell receptor beta chains sequenced from one sample in a study of graft-versus-host responses after intestinal transplantation. Sequencing was performed with immunoSEQ multiplex PCR; in TCRdb, only in-frame clones are kept and a portion is missing. Of 20,000 to 30,000 clones listed, 83% are singletons. This sample comprised PBMCs, obtained around 28 days after intestinal transplant. The receptors derive from a human patient who received an intestinal transplant, so some T cells may come from the graft donor.

This chain links TRBV28 with TRBJ2-1; 8 bases line up with TRBD1. The V and J ends lost 6 bases and 8 bases, in that order; junction bases with no gene match: 15. The length of the CDR3 is 16 residues. The germline V gene encodes CDR1 MDHEN and CDR2 SYDVKM. CDR3 bases: TGTGCCAGCAGGGGGACAGGCTCCATCTTCGATGATGAGCAGTTCTTC. Protein product: CASRGTGSIFDDEQFF.

This sequence joins TRBV4-1 and TRBJ2-1, with D tentatively TRBD2 (6 bases). Trimming cost V 0 bases and J 9 bases, with 30 bases left between them. Germline-derived CDR1 and CDR2 are MGHRA and YSYEKL. This CDR3 is built from 20 residues. This chain's CDR3 is CASSQEGAMSRDSPGGEQFF. In DNA form, the CDR3 reads TGCGCCAGCAGCCAAGAAGGCGCTATGTCCCGGGACTCGCCGGGCGGTGAGCAGTTCTTC.

This sequence joins TRBV14 and TRBJ2-2; a possible D gene is TRBD1 (5 bases). The length of the CDR3 is 13 residues. The ends were cut back, 2 bases at V and 4 bases at J, with 5 bases in the middle. Germline CDR1 SGHDN, CDR2 FVKESK. CDR3 sequence: CASSQQGTGELFF. The CDR3 DNA follows: TGTGCCAGCAGCCAACAGGGCACCGGGGAGCTGTTTTTT.

The J gene is TRBJ2-2, the V gene TRBV11-3; 8 bases map to TRBD1. V lost 4 bases and J lost 3; bases outside the gene matches: 7. Per germline, CDR1 SGHNT and CDR2 YENEEA. The CDR3 is made up of 16 amino acids. CDR3 loop: CASSSGGQVDTGELFF. DNA of the CDR3: TGTGCCAGCAGCTCTGGGGGACAGGTTGACACCGGGGAGCTGTTTTTT.

A remark on this clone: Its ends do not fully match the called genes, so a read error is possible. The V call is TRBV7-7, the J call TRBJ2-1; the match to TRBD1 covers 8 bases. CDR3 length equals 16 residues. Germline V gene sequence: CDR1 SSHAT, CDR2 FNYEAQ (reference sequence). The CDR3 coding sequence is TGTGCTAGCAGCTTATCGTACGGGACAGGAGCCAATGAGCAGTTCTTC. It is translated as CASSLSYGTGANEQFF.

The chain employs TRBV11-2 and TRBJ2-4; D not resolved. The germline CDR1 and CDR2 sequences are SGHAT and FQNNGV. CDR3 length: 13 amino acids. The CDR3 DNA follows: TGTGCATCAGGCGGCAGCCCCAAAAACATTCAGTACTTC. This codes for CASGGSPKNIQYF.